In its sample, the clone carrying this T cell receptor beta chain was seen many times. What it binds is unknown. Inclusion characteristics of ophthalmopathy patients comprised a Clinical Activity Score of at least 3, a NOSPECS grade of at least 4, and duration under 3 months. Each 10 ml fresh peripheral blood draw supplied the PBMCs. Germline V CDR1 and CDR2: MNHNS, SASEGT. This CDR3 is built from 14 residues. V gave up 3 bases and J gave up 5 bases, with 12 bases separating them. Researchers took RNA transcripts and amplified the TCR beta CDR3 regions from them. HTBI primers were used for first-round RT-PCR of the TCR CDR3. TCRdb recomputed calls from the multiplex PCR reads with MiXCR, one row per CDR3 protein. The sample lists under 600,000 distinct CDR3 sequences; more than 15% were seen once. This sample is drawn from a study of T cells in Graves' hyperthyroidism and ophthalmopathy. The study, taken as a whole, reports: Most expanded thyroid clonotypes above 0.001 recurred in blood. Ophthalmopathy, which appeared later, was predicted by the model a median around 6.5 months before onset.

The sequenced material came from blood. The chain combines TRBV6-1 with TRBJ2-3; D unclear. The source is a woman between 40 and 55 years old with Graves' ophthalmopathy. CDR3 residues: CASSEDPSGDTQYF. As DNA, the CDR3 is TGTGCCAGCAGTGAGGACCCCAGTGGAGATACGCAGTATTTT.